The 29 T cell receptor beta chains given below trace back to one sample, sequenced in a study of sequential checkpoint blockade in melanoma (dated by TCRdb to between 2018 and 2021). Library preparation was by the immunoSEQ multiplex PCR assay. Imported from immuneACCESS, the table was reduced by TCRdb to in-frame sequences with V and J called. These copies leave out some clones; in studies compared against another copy, an unresolved V gene accounts for under half, and the cause of the remainder is not known. The sample data list 20,000 or so clones, and 75% to 85% of these were observed just once. The ten largest make up about 40% of the sample. The treatment or condition label corresponds to: randomized to nivolumab then ipilimumab (arm A) or the reverse (arm B). The material was CD8+ T cells sorted from blood (inferred from file names), obtained from a patient given nivolumab and ipilimumab in sequence. These TCRs come from a human donor with melanoma.

Turning to this clone: One end of the junction is discordant with germline, which a read error may explain. The chain has TRBV7-9 and TRBJ2-5; TRBD2 matches at 10 bases. There are 14 residues in the CDR3. Looked up from germline, CDR1 is SEHNR and CDR2 is FQNEAQ (reference sequence). The CDR3: CASSLAGAREEQYF. In DNA form, the CDR3 reads TGTGCCAGCAGCCTAGCGGGGGCCAGGGAAGAGCAGTACTTC.

The rearrangement joins TRBV9 to TRBJ1-5; D not resolved. Germline CDR1 SGDLS, CDR2 YYNGEE. CDR3 size: 14 residues. V was trimmed by 0 bases and J by 5 bases, leaving 9 bases between them. The CDR3 nucleotides read TGTGCCAGCAGCGTAGGGGCGGAGGATCAGCCCCAGCATTTT. Its protein product is CASSVGAEDQPQHF.

J is TRBJ1-4 and V is TRBV7-8, with D tentatively TRBD1 (5 bases). Per germline, CDR1 SGHVS and CDR2 FQNEAQ. The V end was cut by 1 base, the J end by 7 bases, with 13 bases between. The CDR3 length is 15 residues. This chain's CDR3 is CASSLEPQGAEKLFF. The CDR3 DNA follows: TGTGCCAGCAGCTTAGAGCCCCAGGGTGCTGAAAAACTGTTTTTT.

This chain uses TRBV5-1 with TRBJ2-1, with 10 bases fitting TRBD2. V dropped 3 bases and J dropped 8; count of bases not matched to a gene: 14. The CDR3 is made up of 17 amino acids. Germline V lookup: CDR1 SGHRS, CDR2 YFSETQ. The CDR3 reads CASSSTDSGRLSDEQFF. In nucleotides, the CDR3 is TGCGCCAGCAGCTCGACTGATAGCGGGAGGTTGTCGGATGAGCAGTTCTTC.

The J gene is TRBJ1-5, the V gene TRBV28; possible D gene TRBD1, 5 bases. The CDR3 consists of 13 residues. Germline lookup yields CDR1 MDHEN and CDR2 SYDVKM. V was trimmed by 7 bases and J by 5 bases, leaving 12 bases between them. CDR3 residues: CASKSWGDQPQHF. The CDR3 DNA follows: TGTGCCAGCAAGTCGTGGGGCGATCAGCCCCAGCATTTT.

The J gene is TRBJ1-4, the V gene TRBV7-9; maybe TRBD1 (5 bases). Germline CDR1 SEHNR, CDR2 FQNEAQ (reference sequence). V lost 1 base and J lost 7, with 7 bases in between. CDR3 size: 13 residues. The CDR3 loop reads CASSLEGVEKLFF. The CDR3 DNA is TGTGCCAGCAGCTTAGAAGGGGTTGAAAAACTGTTTTTT.

This rearrangement joins TRBV14 to TRBJ1-1; no firm D call. The CDR3 runs to 15 residues. Trimming took 1 base from V and 0 from J, leaving 9 bases between them. Germline CDR1 and CDR2: SGHDN and FVKESK. CDR3 nucleotide sequence: TGTGCCAGCAGCCAAGGAGTATCTTTGAACACTGAAGCTTTCTTT. Amino acid sequence: CASSQGVSLNTEAFF.

The V gene is TRBV5-4, the J gene TRBJ2-7, with a tentative D call TRBD1 (6 bases). This CDR3 spans 14 amino acids. The ends were cut back, 3 bases at V and 3 bases at J, with 13 bases in the middle. The V gene's germline CDR1 is SGHNT and CDR2 YYREEE (reference sequence). The CDR3 protein is CASSYRDTDYEQYF. Written as DNA, the CDR3 is TGTGCCAGCAGCTACCGGGACACGGACTACGAGCAGTACTTC.

The chain recombines TRBV19 with TRBJ2-7, with D maybe TRBD2 (6 bases). V lost 3 bases, J lost 2 bases, and 8 bases lay in between. This CDR3 region has 13 residues. CDR1 and CDR2 (germline): LNHDA, SQIVND (reference sequence). The CDR3 reads CASSMGGAYEQYF. The CDR3 region has the DNA TGTGCCAGTAGTATGGGCGGGGCCTACGAGCAGTACTTC.

The chain recombines TRBV6-5 with TRBJ1-2, with 8 bases fitting TRBD1. Germline V gene sequence: CDR1 MNHEY, CDR2 SVGAGI. The CDR3 contains 14 residues. The trim removed 2 bases at V and 8 bases at J, leaving 7 bases unmatched. Written as DNA, the CDR3 is TGTGCCAGCAGTTACGACCAGGGGGCGTGGGGCTACACCTTC. Residues: CASSYDQGAWGYTF.

This clone has more than one count but fewer than ten. The J gene is TRBJ2-7, the V gene TRBV28; D is unresolved. Trimming left V 5 bases short and J 0 bases short, with 2 bases between. Germline V lookup: CDR1 MDHEN, CDR2 SYDVKM. This CDR3 spans 11 amino acids. Here the CDR3 reads CASSHSYEQYF. CDR3 in DNA: TGTGCCAGCAGTCACTCCTACGAGCAGTACTTC. Together with reference TRBV28 and TRBJ2-7, the CDR3 gives the full variable domain: DVKVTQSSRYLVKRTGEKVFLECVQDMDHENMFWYRQDPGLGLRLIYFSYDVKMKEKGDIPEGYSVSREKKERFSLILESASTNQTSMYLCASSHSYEQYFGPGTRLTVT.

The genes are TRBV10-2 and TRBJ1-2, with D possibly matching TRBD1 (5 bases). V was trimmed by 0 bases and J by 4 bases, leaving 9 bases between them. This CDR3 region has 14 residues. Germline CDR1 and CDR2: WSHSY and SAAADI. The chain's CDR3 is CASSESGEGYGYTF. The DNA of the CDR3 is TGCGCCAGCAGTGAGTCGGGGGAGGGCTATGGCTACACCTTC.

The V call is TRBV6-5, the J call TRBJ1-2, with D hard to call. The CDR3 spans 12 residues. In germline, CDR1 is MNHEY, CDR2 SVGAGI. Trimming cost V 5 bases and J 4 bases, with 8 bases left between them. The CDR3 DNA reads as TGTGCCAGCAGTCCCGAGGGCTATGGCTACACCTTC. This encodes CASSPEGYGYTF.

The V call is TRBV6-6, the J call TRBJ2-7, with unresolved D. Germline V gives CDR1 MNHNY, CDR2 SVGAGI (reference sequence). The CDR3 extends over 14 amino acids. V was trimmed by 6 bases and J by 3 bases, leaving 15 bases between them. As DNA, the CDR3 is TGTGCCAGCAGCCCCGGCCCCTCGGGCTACGAGCAGTACTTC. Its translation is CASSPGPSGYEQYF.

On this clone itself: Compared with germline, one end of the junction differs, possibly owing to a read error. The chain is built from TRBV10-3 and TRBJ1-1; D gene ambiguous. Germline V CDR1 and CDR2: ENHRY, SYGVKD. The CDR3 length is 13 residues. The CDR3 DNA reads as TGTGCCAGCAGTCCATCCCCGGGGTTTGAAGCTTTCTTT. It is translated as CASSPSPGFEAFF.

The gene calls are TRBV2 and TRBJ1-5, with 11 nucleotides matching TRBD1. The germline gives CDR1 SNHLY, CDR2 FYNNEI. V shed 5 bases and J 7 bases; nucleotides not matched to a gene: 7. The CDR3 runs to 15 residues. The CDR3 is CASSTDRGRVQPQHF. The DNA of the CDR3 is TGTGCCAGCAGTACGGACAGGGGGCGCGTGCAGCCCCAGCATTTT.

The CDR3 spells CASKDRGFEQYF. The CDR3 DNA follows: TGTGCCAGCAAGGACAGGGGCTTCGAGCAGTACTTC. This chain connects TRBV28 to TRBJ2-7; 9 bases are shared with TRBD1. Germline V gene data show CDR1 as MDHEN and CDR2 as SYDVKM. The CDR3 length is 12 residues. With 7 bases clipped from V and 6 bases from J, the junction kept 4 bases outside the gene matches.

The chain couples TRBV7-8 to TRBJ1-2; D gene uncertain. CDR3 length: 13 amino acids. The V end lost 2 bases, the J end lost 2 bases, and 6 bases lay between the germline ends. Germline V CDR1 and CDR2: SGHVS, FQNEAQ. Written as DNA, the CDR3 is TGTGCCAGCAGCTTACAAGAGAACTATGGCTACACCTTC. Residues: CASSLQENYGYTF.

The V and J genes are TRBV28 and TRBJ2-7; unclear D gene. The CDR3 loop spans 13 amino acids. The V end was cut by 1 base, the J end by 4 bases, with 8 bases between. The germline V gene has CDR1 MDHEN and CDR2 SYDVKM. The CDR3 protein is CASSLLASYEQYF. The CDR3 nucleotides are TGTGCCAGCAGTTTATTAGCTTCGTACGAGCAGTACTTC.

Within the sample, this clone is medium-sized. The J gene is TRBJ2-7, the V gene TRBV28, with 8 bases that match TRBD1. V dropped 5 bases and J dropped 6; count of bases not matched to a gene: 9. This CDR3 comprises 14 residues. Per the germline V gene, CDR1 is MDHEN and CDR2 is SYDVKM. The CDR3 is CASSPAGGRGEQYF. CDR3 nucleotide sequence: TGTGCCAGCAGTCCCGCAGGGGGCAGGGGCGAGCAGTACTTC.

The chain combines TRBV7-6 with TRBJ1-3, with a possible D match to TRBD1 (5 bases). Looked up from germline, CDR1 is SGHVS and CDR2 is FNYEAQ. There are 16 residues in the CDR3. V shed 4 bases and J shed 1 base, with 14 bases lying between them. The CDR3 sequence is CASSSRETDSGNTIYF. CDR3 DNA sequence: TGTGCCAGCAGCTCCCGAGAGACAGATTCTGGAAACACCATATATTTT.

V is TRBV28 and J is TRBJ2-7; 10 bases align to TRBD2. V lost 6 bases to trimming and J lost 2 bases; unmatched junction nucleotides: 4. CDR1 is MDHEN and CDR2 is SYDVKM in the germline V gene. CDR3 length: 14 residues. The CDR3 nucleotides read TGTGCCAGCAGCCTGACTAGCGGGCCCTACGAGCAGTACTTC. As protein: CASSLTSGPYEQYF. The full variable domain, its missing parts supplied by reference TRBV28 and TRBJ2-7, is DVKVTQSSRYLVKRTGEKVFLECVQDMDHENMFWYRQDPGLGLRLIYFSYDVKMKEKGDIPEGYSVSREKKERFSLILESASTNQTSMYLCASSLTSGPYEQYFGPGTRLTVT.

The chain combines TRBV5-6 with TRBJ1-2, with D unclear. CDR1 SGHDT and CDR2 YYEEEE come from the germline V gene. Trimming removed 3 bases at V and 7 bases at J, with 7 bases between. This CDR3 comprises 11 residues. Here the CDR3 reads CASSSTIGYTF. In nucleotides, the CDR3 is TGTGCCAGCAGCTCGACAATTGGCTACACCTTC.

This rearrangement joins TRBV7-9 to TRBJ1-2, with D possibly TRBD1 on 6 matching bases. The CDR3 has 13 amino acids. V gave up 5 bases and J gave up 4 bases, with 11 bases separating them. Germline CDR1 and CDR2: SEHNR and FQNEAQ (reference sequence). CDR3 nucleotides: TGTGCCAGCAGCCGACAGGAGGCCTATGGCTACACCTTC. Translating it yields CASSRQEAYGYTF.

This clone turned up a few times. V is TRBV5-1 and J is TRBJ2-7, with 8 nucleotides matching TRBD1. CDR3 length equals 12 residues. Per germline, CDR1 SGHRS and CDR2 YFSETQ. The junction had 0 bases not matched to a gene; V was cut back by 4 bases and J by 3 bases. CDR3 nucleotides: TGCGCCAGCAGCGACAGGGGCTACGAGCAGTACTTC. Amino acid sequence: CASSDRGYEQYF.

The chain joins TRBV27 to TRBJ2-7; D may be TRBD2 (5 bases). The ends were cut back, 6 bases at V and 3 bases at J, with 12 bases in the middle. Germline V gene data show CDR1 as MNHEY and CDR2 as SMNVEV (reference sequence). This CDR3 is built from 13 residues. This CDR3 reads CASSEGFLYEQYF. CDR3 DNA sequence: TGTGCCAGCAGCGAGGGCTTCCTCTACGAGCAGTACTTC.

This clone ranks as medium-sized (0.01 to 0.1%). The gene calls are TRBV19 and TRBJ1-2, with 7 bases aligning to TRBD1. V was clipped by 6 bases and J by 0 bases; unmatched bases: 7. CDR3 length equals 15 residues. CDR1 is LNHDA, CDR2 SQIVND, per germline (reference sequence). This CDR3 is CASRKQGPANYGYTF. DNA of the CDR3: TGTGCCAGTAGGAAACAGGGGCCGGCTAACTATGGCTACACCTTC.

The gene calls are TRBV2 and TRBJ1-1, with D possibly matching TRBD1 (5 bases). Germline V gene sequence: CDR1 SNHLY, CDR2 FYNNEI. The CDR3 is made up of 16 amino acids. V lost 3 bases and J lost 1, with 15 bases in between. DNA of the CDR3: TGTGCCAGCAGTGACCCGGGGGACGGTACGAACACTGAAGCTTTCTTT. Encoded protein: CASSDPGDGTNTEAFF. The full variable domain, its missing parts supplied by reference TRBV2 and TRBJ1-1, is EPEVTQTPSHQVTQMGQEVILRCVPISNHLYFYWYRQILGQKVEFLVSFYNNEISEKSEIFDDQFSVERPDGSNFTLKIRSTKLEDSAMYFCASSDPGDGTNTEAFFGQGTRLTVV.

The J gene is TRBJ2-7, the V gene TRBV2; no clear D gene. With 5 bases removed from V and 3 bases from J, the gap between germline ends came to 17 bases. The germline CDR1 and CDR2 sequences are SNHLY and FYNNEI. This CDR3 is 15 amino acids long. The CDR3 bases are TGTGCCAGCAGTCCATCCTTTTCCAAGCACTACGAGCAGTACTTC. This sequence encodes CASSPSFSKHYEQYF.